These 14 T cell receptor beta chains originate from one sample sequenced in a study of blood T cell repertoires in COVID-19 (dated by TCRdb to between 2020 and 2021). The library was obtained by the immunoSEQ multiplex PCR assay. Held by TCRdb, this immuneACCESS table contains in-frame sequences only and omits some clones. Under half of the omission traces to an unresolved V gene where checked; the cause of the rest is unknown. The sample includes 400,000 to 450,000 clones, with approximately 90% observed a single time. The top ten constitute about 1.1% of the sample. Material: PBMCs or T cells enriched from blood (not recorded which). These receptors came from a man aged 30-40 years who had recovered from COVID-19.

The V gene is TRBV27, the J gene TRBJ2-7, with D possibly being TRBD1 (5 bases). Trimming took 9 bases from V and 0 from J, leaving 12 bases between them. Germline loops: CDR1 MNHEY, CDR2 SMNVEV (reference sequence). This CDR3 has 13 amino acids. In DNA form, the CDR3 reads TGTGCCAGTAAATCAGGGCACTCCTACGAGCAGTACTTC. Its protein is CASKSGHSYEQYF.

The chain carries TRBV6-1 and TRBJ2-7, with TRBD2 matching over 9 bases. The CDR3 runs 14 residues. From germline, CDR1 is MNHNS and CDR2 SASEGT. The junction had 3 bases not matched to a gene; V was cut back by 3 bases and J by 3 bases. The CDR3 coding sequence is TGTGCCAGCAGTGAGACTAGCGGTATCTACGAGCAGTACTTC. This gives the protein CASSETSGIYEQYF.

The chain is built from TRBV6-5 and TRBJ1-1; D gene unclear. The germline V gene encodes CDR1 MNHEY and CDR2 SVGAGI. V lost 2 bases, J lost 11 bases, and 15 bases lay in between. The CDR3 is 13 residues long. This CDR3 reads CASSYSRAGWAFF. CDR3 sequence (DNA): TGTGCCAGCAGTTACAGCCGCGCGGGGTGGGCTTTCTTT.

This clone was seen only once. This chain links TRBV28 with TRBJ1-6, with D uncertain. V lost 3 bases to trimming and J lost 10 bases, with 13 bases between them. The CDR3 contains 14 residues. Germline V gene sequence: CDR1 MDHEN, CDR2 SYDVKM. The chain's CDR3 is CASSLPVGYSPLHF. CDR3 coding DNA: TGTGCCAGCAGTTTGCCGGTGGGCTACTCACCCCTCCACTTT.

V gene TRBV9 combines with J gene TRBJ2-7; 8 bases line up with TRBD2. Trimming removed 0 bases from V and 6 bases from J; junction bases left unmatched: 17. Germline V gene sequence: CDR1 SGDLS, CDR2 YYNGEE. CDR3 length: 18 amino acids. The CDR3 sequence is CASSVAEGGAGVQGEQYF. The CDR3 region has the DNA TGTGCCAGCAGCGTAGCGGAGGGGGGAGCGGGAGTACAAGGCGAGCAGTACTTC.

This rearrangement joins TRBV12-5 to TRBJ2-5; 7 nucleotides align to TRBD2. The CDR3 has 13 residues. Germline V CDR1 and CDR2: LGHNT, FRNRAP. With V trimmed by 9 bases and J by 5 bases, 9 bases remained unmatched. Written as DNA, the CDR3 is TGTGCTAGCAACAAAGCGGGATGGGAGACCCAGTACTTC. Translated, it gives CASNKAGWETQYF.

CDR3 nucleotides: TGTGCCAGTAGTATTGTGGGGGCGAGTACTGAAGCTTTCTTT. This codes for CASSIVGASTEAFF. This sequence joins TRBV19 and TRBJ1-1; D perhaps matches TRBD1 (6 bases). CDR3 length equals 14 residues. Trimming left V 3 bases short and J 5 bases short, with 13 bases between. Per germline, CDR1 LNHDA and CDR2 SQIVND (reference sequence).

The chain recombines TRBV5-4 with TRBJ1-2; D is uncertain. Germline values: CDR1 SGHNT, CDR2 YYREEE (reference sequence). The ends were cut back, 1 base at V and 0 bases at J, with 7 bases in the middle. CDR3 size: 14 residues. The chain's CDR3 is CASSLPGSNYGYTF. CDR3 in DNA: TGTGCCAGCAGCTTGCCAGGTTCTAACTATGGCTACACCTTC.

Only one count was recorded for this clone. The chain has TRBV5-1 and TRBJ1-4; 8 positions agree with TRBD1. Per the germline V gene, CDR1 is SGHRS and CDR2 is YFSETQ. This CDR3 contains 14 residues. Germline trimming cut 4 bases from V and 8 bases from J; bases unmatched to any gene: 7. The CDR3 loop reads CASSIGQGWEKLFF. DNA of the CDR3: TGCGCCAGCAGCATCGGACAGGGCTGGGAAAAACTGTTTTTT.

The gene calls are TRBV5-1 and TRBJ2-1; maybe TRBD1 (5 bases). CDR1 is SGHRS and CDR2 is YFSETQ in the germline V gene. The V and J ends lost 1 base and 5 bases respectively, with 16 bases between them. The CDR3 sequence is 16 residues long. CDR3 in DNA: TGCGCCAGCAGCTTGTTAGTTGGCGACAGAAACAATGAGCAGTTCTTC. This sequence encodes CASSLLVGDRNNEQFF.

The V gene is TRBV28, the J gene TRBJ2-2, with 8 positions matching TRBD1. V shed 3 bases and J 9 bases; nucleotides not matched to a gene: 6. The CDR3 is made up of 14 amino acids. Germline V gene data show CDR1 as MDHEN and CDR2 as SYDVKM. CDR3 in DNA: TGTGCCAGCAGTTTGCCAGGGGGCAGATGGGAGCTGTTTTTT. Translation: CASSLPGGRWELFF.

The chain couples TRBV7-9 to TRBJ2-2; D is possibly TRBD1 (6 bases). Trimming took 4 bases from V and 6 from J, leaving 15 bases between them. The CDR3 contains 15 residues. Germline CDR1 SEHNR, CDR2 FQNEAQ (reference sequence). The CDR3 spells CASSSDSALAGELFF. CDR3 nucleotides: TGTGCCAGCAGCTCGGACAGCGCTCTCGCCGGGGAGCTGTTTTTT.

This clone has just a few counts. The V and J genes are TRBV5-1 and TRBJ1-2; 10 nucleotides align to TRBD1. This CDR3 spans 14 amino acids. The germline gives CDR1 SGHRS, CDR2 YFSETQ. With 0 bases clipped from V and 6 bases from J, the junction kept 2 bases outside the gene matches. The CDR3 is CASSLGQGANGYTF. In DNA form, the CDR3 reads TGCGCCAGCAGCTTGGGACAGGGGGCGAATGGCTACACCTTC.

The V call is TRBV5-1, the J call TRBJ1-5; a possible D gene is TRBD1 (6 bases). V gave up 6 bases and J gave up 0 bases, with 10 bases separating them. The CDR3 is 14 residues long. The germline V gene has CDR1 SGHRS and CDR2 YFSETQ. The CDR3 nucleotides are TGCGCCAGCAAGGCGGACAGTAGCAATCAGCCCCAGCATTTT. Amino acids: CASKADSSNQPQHF. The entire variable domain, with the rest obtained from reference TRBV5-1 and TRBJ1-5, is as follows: KAGVTQTPRYLIKTRGQQVTLSCSPISGHRSVSWYQQTPGQGLQFLFEYFSETQRNKGNFPGRFSGRQFSNSRSEMNVSTLELGDSALYLCASKADSSNQPQHFGDGTRLSIL.